This entry features one T cell receptor (beta chain) sequence. This sample is drawn from a study of patients and donors after allogeneic stem cell transplantation. Each CDR3 protein is one row after TCRdb ran MiXCR on the RT-PCR reads. The sample lists about 160,000 distinct CDR3 sequences, about 24% occurring once. Trimming pared 0 bases from V and 10 bases from J, leaving 22 bases between. The CDR3 has 17 amino acids. Germline assignment: CDR1 SGHDT and CDR2 YYEEEE. The chain uses TRBV5-6 and TRBJ1-4; TRBD1 is a possible D gene (6 bases). Sequencing input: blood, either unsorted or a sorted T cell fraction (not recorded which). The receptor comes from a human donor who was either an allogeneic HSCT recipient or a stem cell or donor lymphocyte infusion donor (not recorded which). It is not recorded whose cells these are; they may come from a transplant donor. The CDR3 here is CASSLGGPFPQDRKLFF. The CDR3 DNA is TGTGCCAGCAGCTTGGGGGGTCCGTTCCCACAGGACAGAAAACTGTTTTTT.